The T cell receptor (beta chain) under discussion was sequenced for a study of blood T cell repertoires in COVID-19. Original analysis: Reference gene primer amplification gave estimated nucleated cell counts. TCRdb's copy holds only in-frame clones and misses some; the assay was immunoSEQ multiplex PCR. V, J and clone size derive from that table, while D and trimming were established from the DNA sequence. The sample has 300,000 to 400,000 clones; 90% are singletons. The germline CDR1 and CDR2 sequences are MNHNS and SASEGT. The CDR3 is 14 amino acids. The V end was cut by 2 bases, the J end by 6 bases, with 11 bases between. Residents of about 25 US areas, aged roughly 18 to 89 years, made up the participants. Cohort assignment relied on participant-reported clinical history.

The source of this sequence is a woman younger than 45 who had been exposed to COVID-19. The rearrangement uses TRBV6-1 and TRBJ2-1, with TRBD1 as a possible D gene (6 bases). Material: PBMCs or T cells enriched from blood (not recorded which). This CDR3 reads CASSEPGQINEQFF. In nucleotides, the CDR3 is TGTGCCAGCAGTGAACCCGGACAGATCAATGAGCAGTTCTTC.